One sample yielded the 32 T cell receptor beta chains listed below, sequenced in a study of blood T cell repertoires in COVID-19. TCRdb keeps only in-frame clones here, not all; method: immunoSEQ multiplex PCR. Here the sample spans around 150,000 clones, about 80% being singletons. Sequences were obtained from peripheral blood. These TCRs come from a woman older than 75 in a cohort sampled during active or convalescent COVID-19.

The CDR3 DNA sequence: TGTGCCAGCAGTTACGGAACTAGCGGGGGGACCCAGTACTTC. Its protein product is CASSYGTSGGTQYF. This chain connects TRBV6-2 or TRBV6-3 to TRBJ2-5, with 11 bases identical to TRBD2. The CDR3 is 14 residues long. J was trimmed by 7 bases and V by 2 bases; bases with no gene match: 3. Germline V gene data show CDR1 as MNHEY and CDR2 as SVGEGT.

This clone was seen a single time. The chain recombines TRBV23-1 with TRBJ2-7; the D is unclear. Being an ORF, TRBV23-1 has a function that is uncertain. The CDR3 loop spans 19 amino acids. Trimming shortened V by 0 bases and J by 4 bases, and 25 bases separated the two germline ends. The CDR3 bases are TGCGCCAGCAGTCAATCGAAGCTTCCCCCCTACTTTATCCATTACGAGCAGTACGTC. Amino acids: CASSQSKLPPYFIHYEQYV.

The rearrangement uses TRBV7-2 and TRBJ2-5; TRBD1 matches at 7 bases. Germline values: CDR1 SGHTA, CDR2 FQGNSA. Trimming at V came to 1 base and at J to 7 bases, leaving 6 bases not matched to a gene. The CDR3 is 14 residues long. The DNA of the CDR3 is TGTGCCAGCAGCTTAGGGCAGGGGGTAGGGACCCAGTACTTC. Translated, it gives CASSLGQGVGTQYF.

J is TRBJ1-1 and V is TRBV4-3, with D possibly being TRBD1 (5 bases). Germline loops: CDR1 LGHNA, CDR2 YSLEER. The V and J ends lost 4 bases and 7 bases respectively, with 16 bases between them. The CDR3 is 14 amino acids. CDR3 region: CASSRMSGGIEAFF. Written as DNA, the CDR3 is TGCGCCAGCAGCCGGATGTCGGGGGGAATTGAAGCTTTCTTT.

This sequence joins TRBV5-1 and TRBJ2-1; D unresolved. Trimming shortened V by 0 bases and J by 10 bases, and 8 bases separated the two germline ends. This CDR3 has 12 residues. Looked up from germline, CDR1 is SGHRS and CDR2 is YFSETQ. The CDR3 reads CASSLELREQFF. CDR3 nucleotides: TGCGCCAGCAGCTTGGAGCTACGCGAGCAGTTCTTC.

The chain combines TRBV7-3 with TRBJ2-3; TRBD2 matches at 8 bases. The CDR3 length is 15 residues. The V and J ends lost 4 bases and 3 bases, in that order; junction bases with no gene match: 6. Germline V lookup: CDR1 SGHTA, CDR2 FQGTGA. The CDR3 region is CASSSRGGTTDTQYF. As DNA, the CDR3 is TGTGCCAGCAGCTCTCGCGGGGGGACGACAGATACGCAGTATTTT.

The rearrangement links TRBV6-5 to TRBJ1-2; 9 bases are a match to TRBD1. The CDR3 contains 14 residues. The V gene end was trimmed by 6 bases and the J gene end by 4 bases; junction bases not matched to a gene: 6. Germline assignment: CDR1 MNHEY and CDR2 SVGAGI. CDR3 in DNA: TGTGCCAGCAGCTCACGGGACAGGGCCTATGGCTACACCTTC. Its translation is CASSSRDRAYGYTF.

The chain joins TRBV5-1 to TRBJ2-7; no clear D gene. The CDR3 is made up of 12 amino acids. The V end was cut by 2 bases, the J end by 3 bases, with 6 bases between. CDR1 and CDR2 from the germline V gene are SGHRS and YFSETQ. DNA for the CDR3: TGCGCCAGCAGCTTAAACAGCTACGAGCAGTACTTC. Residues: CASSLNSYEQYF.

This sequence joins TRBV4-2 and TRBJ2-1, with TRBD1 matching 9 bases. Trimming cost V 2 bases and J 1 base; bases outside gene matches: 3. CDR1 is LGHNA, CDR2 YNFKEQ, per germline. The CDR3 is 16 residues long. DNA for the CDR3: TGTGCCAGCAGCCAACCGGGACAGGGTTCCTACAATGAGCAGTTCTTC. Translated, it gives CASSQPGQGSYNEQFF.

Worth noting for this clone: Germline and junction disagree at one end, which may indicate a read error. The V and J genes are TRBV6-5 and TRBJ1-2; a possible D gene is TRBD1 (6 bases). Germline lookup yields CDR1 MNHEY and CDR2 SVGAGI. The CDR3 has 13 amino acids. CDR3 region: CASSTGRNSGYTF. CDR3 DNA sequence: TGTGCCAGCAGTACAGGGCGGAACTCTGGCTACACCTTC.

This sequence joins TRBV6-5 and TRBJ1-2; 8 positions agree with TRBD1. CDR1 and CDR2 from the germline V gene are MNHEY and SVGAGI. V gave up 6 bases and J gave up 4 bases; unmatched junction bases: 10. The CDR3 covers 15 residues. The CDR3 DNA is TGTGCCAGCAGGAGCCATGGACAGGGAGGCTATGGCTACACCTTC. It translates to CASRSHGQGGYGYTF.

This chain joins TRBV30 and TRBJ1-5; tentatively, D is TRBD1 (5 bases). Trimming cost V 0 bases and J 4 bases, with 13 bases left between them. This CDR3 has 15 amino acids. CDR1 is GTSNPN and CDR2 is SVGIG in the germline V gene (reference sequence). CDR3 loop: CAWSVGRAGNQPQHF. The CDR3 region has the DNA TGTGCCTGGAGTGTGGGCAGGGCAGGGAATCAGCCCCAGCATTTT.

This chain joins TRBV5-1 and TRBJ2-3; 9 positions agree with TRBD2. The CDR3 is made up of 18 amino acids. The V segment lost 0 bases and the J segment 1 base; nucleotides outside the gene matches: 9. In germline, CDR1 is SGHRS, CDR2 YFSETQ. CDR3 residues: CASSLAPDSGGRTDTQYF. The DNA for the CDR3 is TGCGCCAGCAGCTTGGCCCCAGATAGCGGGGGACGCACAGATACGCAGTATTTT.

The chain joins TRBV7-9 to TRBJ2-1; D is perhaps TRBD1 (6 bases). This CDR3 has 15 residues. V dropped 7 bases and J dropped 6 bases, with 19 bases sitting between them. The germline CDR1 and CDR2 sequences are SEHNR and FQNEAQ (reference sequence). The CDR3 region has the DNA TGTGCCAGCACCAAACTTACAGGGTTGGGCAATGAGCAGTTCTTC. Residues: CASTKLTGLGNEQFF. Complete variable domain (other parts from reference TRBV7-9 and TRBJ2-1): DTGVSQNPRHKITKRGQNVTFRCDPISEHNRLYWYRQTLGQGPEFLTYFQNEAQLEKSRLLSDRFSAERPKGSFSTLEIQRTEQGDSAMYLCASTKLTGLGNEQFFGPGTRLTVL.

The chain has TRBV28 and TRBJ1-3, with a possible D match to TRBD1 (6 bases). V gave up 0 bases and J gave up 0 bases, with 12 bases separating them. Per germline, CDR1 MDHEN and CDR2 SYDVKM. CDR3 length equals 17 residues. The CDR3 protein is CASSLCYTDSSGNTIYF. The CDR3 bases are TGTGCCAGCAGTTTATGCTATACGGACAGCTCTGGAAACACCATATATTTT.

The chain is built from TRBV18 and TRBJ2-2; TRBD1 aligns across 9 bases. Germline V gives CDR1 KGHSH, CDR2 LQKENI. This CDR3 spans 17 amino acids. Unmatched junction bases numbered 6, after V lost 3 bases and J lost 1 base. The CDR3 region has the DNA TGTGCCAGCTCACCCCTCGGACAGGGGAAGAACACCGGGGAGCTGTTTTTT. Encoded protein: CASSPLGQGKNTGELFF.

This sequence joins TRBV18 and TRBJ2-3; D not certain. CDR3 length: 14 amino acids. The germline V gene has CDR1 KGHSH and CDR2 LQKENI. The germline V and J ends were trimmed by 5 bases and 1 base, with 10 bases remaining between them. Written as DNA, the CDR3 is TGTGCCAGCTCAAGGAGCGTTGGCACAGATACGCAGTATTTT. Its translation: CASSRSVGTDTQYF.

The rearrangement links TRBV4-2 to TRBJ2-7; unclear D gene. The CDR3 covers 16 residues. V dropped 1 base and J dropped 0 bases, with 13 bases sitting between them. The germline V gene encodes CDR1 LGHNA and CDR2 YNFKEQ. The CDR3 DNA sequence: TGTGCCAGCAGCCAAGGGGCCGGCCAGAGCTCCTACGAGCAGTACTTC. Translated, it gives CASSQGAGQSSYEQYF.

CDR3 sequence: CASSLVGPETQYF. CDR3 bases: TGTGCCAGCAGCTTAGTCGGTCCTGAGACCCAGTACTTC. The chain uses TRBV7-2 and TRBJ2-5; no reliable D call. The germline V gene encodes CDR1 SGHTA and CDR2 FQGNSA. CDR3 size: 13 residues. The V end was cut by 1 base, the J end by 5 bases, with 8 bases between.

V gene TRBV24-1 combines with J gene TRBJ1-6; 9 nucleotides align to TRBD1. Trimming removed 3 bases from V and 7 bases from J; junction bases left unmatched: 9. This CDR3 is 17 amino acids long. Per the germline V gene, CDR1 is KGHDR and CDR2 is SFDVKD. DNA for the CDR3: TGTGCCACCAGTGATCCAGGACAGGGGACGTTGAATTCACCCCTCCACTTT. The encoded protein is CATSDPGQGTLNSPLHF.

CDR3 nucleotide sequence: TGCGCCAGCAGCCAAGGTCTAAGACAGACCAGCAATCAGCCCCAGCATTTT. Translated: CASSQGLRQTSNQPQHF. The chain combines TRBV4-1 with TRBJ1-5; perhaps TRBD1 as D (5 bases). The germline V and J ends were trimmed by 1 base and 1 base, with 14 bases remaining between them. Germline V CDR1 and CDR2: MGHRA, YSYEKL. The CDR3 extends over 17 amino acids.

The rearrangement links TRBV7-9 to TRBJ2-1; D is uncertain. CDR3 length equals 12 residues. CDR1 and CDR2 from the germline V gene are SEHNR and FQNEAQ (reference sequence). V was shortened by 4 bases and J by 7 bases, with 8 bases between the two germline ends. Here the CDR3 reads CASSYNLNEQFF. The CDR3 bases are TGTGCCAGCAGCTATAATCTGAATGAGCAGTTCTTC. Variable domain in full (rest from reference TRBV7-9 and TRBJ2-1): DTGVSQNPRHKITKRGQNVTFRCDPISEHNRLYWYRQTLGQGPEFLTYFQNEAQLEKSRLLSDRFSAERPKGSFSTLEIQRTEQGDSAMYLCASSYNLNEQFFGPGTRLTVL.

The gene calls are TRBV6-1 and TRBJ2-5; TRBD1 aligns across 7 bases. The length of the CDR3 is 17 residues. V dropped 4 bases and J dropped 2; count of bases not matched to a gene: 13. Germline loops: CDR1 MNHNS, CDR2 SASEGT. CDR3 in amino acids: CASSVAPRDSYQETQYF. CDR3 coding DNA: TGTGCCAGCAGTGTAGCCCCCCGGGACAGCTATCAAGAGACCCAGTACTTC.

This sequence joins TRBV27 and TRBJ2-4; TRBD2 matches at 10 bases. CDR1 MNHEY and CDR2 SMNVEV come from the germline V gene (reference sequence). The CDR3 extends over 14 amino acids. V gave up 6 bases and J gave up 8 bases; unmatched junction bases: 7. CDR3: CASSLAGGRDIQYF. As DNA, the CDR3 is TGTGCCAGCAGCTTAGCGGGGGGAAGGGACATTCAGTACTTC.

The chain has TRBV7-3 and TRBJ2-7; TRBD1 aligns across 7 bases. The CDR3 spans 14 residues. With V trimmed by 5 bases and J by 2 bases, 6 bases remained unmatched. The germline gives CDR1 SGHTA, CDR2 FQGTGA. CDR3 in amino acids: CASSAGTAPYEQYF. The CDR3 DNA sequence: TGTGCCAGCAGCGCCGGGACAGCCCCCTACGAGCAGTACTTC.

The chain recombines TRBV5-1 with TRBJ1-2; TRBD1 aligns across 8 bases. Germline CDR1 is SGHRS and CDR2 is YFSETQ. The length of the CDR3 is 15 residues. Germline trimming cut 2 bases from V and 8 bases from J; bases unmatched to any gene: 11. CDR3 in DNA: TGCGCCAGCAGCTTAGAGACAGGGGCTGGTCGGGGCTACACCTTC. This gives the protein CASSLETGAGRGYTF.

The gene calls are TRBV7-3 and TRBJ1-6; D is possibly TRBD1 (5 bases). Germline assignment: CDR1 SGHTA and CDR2 FQGTGA. This CDR3 has 15 residues. Trimming took 2 bases from V and 10 from J, leaving 15 bases between them. The CDR3 is CASSLDSRRSSPLHF. CDR3 nucleotides: TGTGCCAGCAGCTTAGACAGTAGGCGCAGCTCACCCCTCCACTTT. Full variable domain (rest looked up from reference TRBV7-3 and TRBJ1-6): GAGVSQTPSNKVTEKGKYVELRCDPISGHTALYWYRQSLGQGPEFLIYFQGTGAADDSGLPNDRFFAVRPEGSVSTLKIQRTERGDSAVYLCASSLDSRRSSPLHFGNGTRLTVT.

The chain combines TRBV28 with TRBJ2-3; a possible D gene is TRBD1 (5 bases). This CDR3 spans 12 amino acids. Germline CDR1 and CDR2: MDHEN and SYDVKM. V lost 8 bases to trimming and J lost 4 bases, with 10 bases between them. The CDR3 DNA reads as TGTGCCAGCCGACAGACGCCAGATACGCAGTATTTT. This sequence encodes CASRQTPDTQYF.

This chain links TRBV5-5 with TRBJ2-2; 8 bases agree with TRBD2. V was pared by 0 bases and J by 1 base, with 8 bases of the junction left unmatched. Germline V lookup: CDR1 SGHKS, CDR2 YYEKEE (reference sequence). The CDR3 loop spans 18 amino acids. CDR3 in DNA: TGTGCCAGCAGCTTGGCAAGCGGGGGACCTCGGAACACCGGGGAGCTGTTTTTT. Translation gives CASSLASGGPRNTGELFF.

The chain employs TRBV11-2 and TRBJ2-7, with 9 bases identical to TRBD1. CDR1 SGHAT and CDR2 FQNNGV come from the germline V gene. The CDR3 covers 13 residues. J lost 3 bases, V lost 6 bases, and 3 bases had no gene match. In nucleotides, the CDR3 is TGTGCCAGCAGTTGGACAGGGGACTACGAGCAGTACGTC. This gives the protein CASSWTGDYEQYV.

The J gene is TRBJ2-5, the V gene TRBV7-9; a weak D match, TRBD2 (6 bases). CDR3 length: 14 residues. V lost 2 bases, J lost 7 bases, and 14 bases lay in between. Germline V gene sequence: CDR1 SEHNR, CDR2 FQNEAQ (reference sequence). The CDR3 spells CASSLYDGGGTQYF. In DNA, the CDR3 is TGTGCCAGCAGCTTATATGACGGGGGAGGGACCCAGTACTTC.

This chain links TRBV28 with TRBJ2-7, with 9 bases fitting TRBD1. V lost 5 bases and J lost 3; bases outside the gene matches: 8. The CDR3 length is 15 residues. Germline CDR1 reads MDHEN; CDR2 reads SYDVKM. The CDR3 loop reads CASSTPGTGLYEQYF. The CDR3 nucleotides are TGTGCCAGCAGTACCCCAGGGACAGGGCTCTACGAGCAGTACTTC.